The table lists the clone carrying this T cell receptor beta chain with a few counts. No antigen is known for it. TCRdb reprocessed the 5' RACE reads with MiXCR, giving one entry per CDR3 protein. This sample has under 300,000 distinct CDR3 sequences, with 7.5% to 9.5% found just once. The data stem from a study of T-cell memory formation after mild COVID-19. The wider study: Across donors, TCR clusters were largely donor specific.

The CDR3 is made up of 14 amino acids. The germline V gene has CDR1 SGHRS and CDR2 YFSETQ. V lost 0 bases to trimming and J lost 0 bases, with 6 bases between them. Study observations and caveats: Balance between CD4 and CD8 was seen in clones contracting day 15 to 85, and a CD4+ lean was seen in later expanders. Chiefly within CM and EM were the contracting CD4+ clones; CD8+ ones were within EMRA.

The sequencing sample was made of PBMCs or a T cell subset sorted from them (not recorded which). This TCR derives from a man aged 18 to 30 who had mild COVID-19 (a few samples of this study predate the infection). Cell type and time point are not known. J is TRBJ1-2 and V is TRBV5-1; no clear D. CDR3 in DNA: TGCGCCAGCAGCTTGGCCAGGCCTAACTATGGCTACACCTTC. Translating it yields CASSLARPNYGYTF.